These 29 T cell receptor beta chains share one sample of origin, sequenced in a study of cytomegalovirus exposure and HLA in healthy donors. The PCR employed 60 Vbeta primers together with 13 Jbeta primers. Clones were read by immunoSEQ multiplex PCR, and TCRdb kept only the in-frame ones, dropping some. Counted here are about 110,000 clones, roughly three quarters occurring once; the ten biggest clones make up 3.2%. Material for sequencing was PBMCs. Source of these receptors: a man aged 30 to 39 in good health and CMV-seronegative.

The chain joins TRBV29-1 to TRBJ2-7, with TRBD2 matching 10 bases. This CDR3 has 13 residues. V lost 4 bases and J lost 3; bases outside the gene matches: 3. Germline V gene data show CDR1 as SQVTM and CDR2 as ANQGSEA. CDR3 coding DNA: TGCAGCGTTGCCCTAGCGGGGGACTACGAGCAGTACTTC. Translated: CSVALAGDYEQYF.

The chain carries TRBV11-3 and TRBJ2-2; 7 bases match TRBD1. This CDR3 is 17 amino acids long. After removal of 4 bases from V and 1 base from J, the junction contained 9 bases not matched to a gene. Germline CDR1 SGHNT, CDR2 YENEEA. Here the CDR3 DNA reads TGTGCCAGCAGCTCCCCCCGACAGGGAAGGAACACCGGGGAGCTGTTTTTT. Its protein is CASSSPRQGRNTGELFF.

This clone was counted only a few times. This chain links TRBV19 with TRBJ2-7, with 11 positions matching TRBD1. The CDR3 consists of 15 residues. The germline V gene encodes CDR1 LNHDA and CDR2 SQIVND (reference sequence). J was trimmed by 5 bases and V by 1 base; bases with no gene match: 4. CDR3 nucleotides: TGTGCCAGTAGTATAGGAGGGACAGGGGGAAACGAGCAGTACTTC. The encoded protein is CASSIGGTGGNEQYF.

This clone was seen a single time. CDR3 in amino acids: CASSFGDRSPDTQYF. The DNA of the CDR3 is TGTGCCAGCAGTTTTGGGGACAGGTCCCCAGATACGCAGTATTTT. This chain uses TRBV5-8 with TRBJ2-3, with 8 nucleotides matching TRBD1. The ends lost 5 bases at V and 4 bases at J; junction bases unmatched: 9. The germline gives CDR1 SGHTS, CDR2 YDEGEE. The CDR3 contains 15 residues.

The chain combines TRBV2 with TRBJ2-7, with a tentative D call TRBD2 (5 bases). The V end was cut by 3 bases, the J end by 2 bases, with 5 bases between. CDR3 length: 12 amino acids. Germline V gives CDR1 SNHLY, CDR2 FYNNEI. The CDR3 is CASSEEAYEQYF. The CDR3 bases are TGTGCCAGCAGTGAGGAGGCCTACGAGCAGTACTTC.

The V and J genes are TRBV7-6 and TRBJ2-5, with D uncertain. V was cut by 6 bases and J by 5 bases, with 10 bases left in between. The germline CDR1 and CDR2 sequences are SGHVS and FNYEAQ. The length of the CDR3 is 12 residues. The CDR3 loop reads CASSFPGETQYF. The CDR3 bases are TGTGCCAGCAGTTTCCCCGGGGAGACCCAGTACTTC. The variable domain in full, with the rest retrieved from reference TRBV7-6 and TRBJ2-5, is GAGVSQSPRYKVTKRGQDVALRCDPISGHVSLYWYRQALGQGPEFLTYFNYEAQQDKSGLPNDRFSAERPEGSISTLTIQRTEQRDSAMYRCASSFPGETQYFGPGTRLLVL.

The chain uses TRBV6-5 and TRBJ2-7; 10 bases fit TRBD1. Unmatched junction bases numbered 9, after V lost 5 bases and J lost 5 bases. In germline, CDR1 is MNHEY, CDR2 SVGAGI. This CDR3 comprises 15 residues. The CDR3 nucleotides are TGTGCCAGCAGTGCTGGACAGGGGGGGTTCGACGAGCAGTACTTC. It is translated as CASSAGQGGFDEQYF.

V usage is TRBV7-2 and J usage is TRBJ2-5, with D possibly matching TRBD2 (6 bases). The ends were cut back, 0 bases at V and 3 bases at J, with 14 bases in the middle. The germline V gene encodes CDR1 SGHTA and CDR2 FQGNSA. This CDR3 has 16 residues. The CDR3 DNA sequence: TGTGCCAGCAGCTTAGCCTCCCTTGGAGGGAAAGAGACCCAGTACTTC. Its translation is CASSLASLGGKETQYF.

The V call is TRBV7-2, the J call TRBJ2-7, with D uncertain. V lost 4 bases to trimming and J lost 5 bases, with 18 bases between them. This CDR3 is built from 15 residues. The germline CDR1 and CDR2 sequences are SGHTA and FQGNSA. This CDR3 is CASSSPAELVHEQYF. The CDR3 DNA reads TGTGCCAGCAGCTCCCCGGCGGAACTTGTCCACGAGCAGTACTTC.

The rearrangement joins TRBV28 to TRBJ2-5; TRBD1 is a possible D gene (5 bases). The CDR3 runs 13 residues. Per germline, CDR1 MDHEN and CDR2 SYDVKM. V was trimmed by 6 bases and J by 2 bases, leaving 10 bases between them. Here the CDR3 reads CASSRQLQETQYF. Written as DNA, the CDR3 is TGTGCCAGCAGCAGACAGTTGCAAGAGACCCAGTACTTC.

V gene TRBV5-5 combines with J gene TRBJ1-2; D perhaps matches TRBD1 (6 bases). From germline, CDR1 is SGHKS and CDR2 YYEKEE (reference sequence). V was clipped by 3 bases and J by 5 bases, with 23 bases between them. The CDR3 is 17 residues long. CDR3 bases: TGTGCCAGCAGCTCACGGACAGCCAATACGAAGGGATATGGCTACACCTTC. Its translation is CASSSRTANTKGYGYTF.

V is TRBV18 and J is TRBJ1-4, with 9 nucleotides matching TRBD1. From germline, CDR1 is KGHSH and CDR2 LQKENI. The CDR3 is 18 amino acids. Trimming took 6 bases from V and 3 from J; bases not matched to a gene: 14. The CDR3 reads CASSNFVQGAKSNEKLFF. The CDR3 DNA follows: TGTGCCAGCTCGAACTTCGTACAGGGGGCGAAGTCTAATGAAAAACTGTTTTTT.

The rearrangement uses TRBV28 and TRBJ1-1; TRBD1 might be the D (6 bases). CDR1 and CDR2 (germline): MDHEN, SYDVKM. V lost 1 base to trimming and J lost 7 bases, with 16 bases between them. The CDR3 is 15 residues long. CDR3 bases: TGTGCCAGCAGTTTATATGGCCTAAAAGGGGGTGAAGCTTTCTTT. Its translation: CASSLYGLKGGEAFF.

J is TRBJ2-1 and V is TRBV19, with 9 bases lining up with TRBD2. Germline-derived CDR1 and CDR2 are LNHDA and SQIVND (reference sequence). The CDR3 runs to 19 residues. The junction had 12 bases not matched to a gene; V was cut back by 3 bases and J by 0 bases. The CDR3 here is CASSIIAGAYGPSYNEQFF. DNA of the CDR3: TGTGCCAGTAGTATCATAGCGGGAGCCTATGGGCCCTCCTACAATGAGCAGTTCTTC.

The chain is built from TRBV2 and TRBJ1-1; 7 positions agree with TRBD1. The ends lost 1 base at V and 4 bases at J; junction bases unmatched: 3. Per germline, CDR1 SNHLY and CDR2 FYNNEI. The length of the CDR3 is 14 residues. CDR3 sequence (DNA): TGTGCCAGCAGTGAAGGATCAGGGGGCACTGAAGCTTTCTTT. Translation gives CASSEGSGGTEAFF.

The chain couples TRBV7-8 to TRBJ1-1; D is ambiguous. The CDR3 covers 12 residues. Germline V gene sequence: CDR1 SGHVS, CDR2 FQNEAQ. Trimming pared 4 bases from V and 7 bases from J, leaving 10 bases between. The CDR3 DNA is TGTGCCAGCAGCTCTTATCAGTTTGAAGCTTTCTTT. This translates into CASSSYQFEAFF.

This chain links TRBV7-2 with TRBJ2-5; TRBD1 is a possible D gene (5 bases). The CDR3 length is 16 residues. V was pared by 1 base and J by 4 bases, with 16 bases between. CDR1 and CDR2 (germline): SGHTA, FQGNSA. The CDR3 DNA is TGTGCCAGCAGCTTAGAAGGGGTTCCTTCGGGAGAGACCCAGTACTTC. Protein product: CASSLEGVPSGETQYF.

V and J are TRBV9 and TRBJ2-1; weak D call: TRBD1 (6 bases). The CDR3 spans 15 residues. Germline CDR1 and CDR2: SGDLS and YYNGEE. Trimming left V 1 base short and J 4 bases short, with 12 bases between. The CDR3 sequence is CASSVSGVVYNEQFF. CDR3 coding DNA: TGTGCCAGCAGCGTATCAGGGGTTGTGTACAATGAGCAGTTCTTC.

This sequence joins TRBV6-5 and TRBJ2-5; possibly TRBD1 for D (5 bases). Judging by the DNA end, TRBJ2-7 fits better; the J call may be wrong. CDR1 and CDR2 from the germline V gene are MNHEY and SVGAGI. The CDR3 is made up of 14 amino acids. Here the CDR3 DNA reads TGTGCCAGCAGTTACGACAGAACCTACTACGAGCAGTACTTC. Amino acids: CASSYDRTYYEQYF.

This clone was detected only a few times. The genes are TRBV5-4 and TRBJ2-5; maybe TRBD1 (7 bases). The CDR3 extends over 13 amino acids. CDR1 and CDR2 from the germline V gene are SGHNT and YYREEE (reference sequence). V lost 6 bases and J 4 bases, leaving 13 bases between the germline ends. The CDR3 region has the DNA TGTGCCAGCAAGGAGGGACAGCTAGAGACCCAGTACTTC. Its protein product is CASKEGQLETQYF.

This chain joins TRBV6-5 and TRBJ1-1, with D unclear. CDR3 length: 13 residues. V dropped 0 bases and J dropped 8 bases, with 10 bases sitting between them. Looked up from germline, CDR1 is MNHEY and CDR2 is SVGAGI. DNA for the CDR3: TGTGCCAGCAGTTACTCGGGCTATGCCGAAGCTTTCTTT. Protein: CASSYSGYAEAFF.

The chain is built from TRBV30 and TRBJ2-3; D possibly corresponds to TRBD1 (6 bases). V was cut by 3 bases and J by 0 bases, with 19 bases left in between. This CDR3 region has 17 residues. Germline lookup yields CDR1 GTSNPN and CDR2 SVGIG (reference sequence). The CDR3 loop reads CAWSLGALGLSTDTQYF. The CDR3 coding sequence is TGTGCCTGGAGCCTGGGGGCTTTGGGGCTTAGCACAGATACGCAGTATTTT. Supplemented by reference TRBV30 and TRBJ2-3, the full variable domain reads SQTIHQWPATLVQPVGSPLSLECTVEGTSNPNLYWYRQAAGRGLQLLFYSVGIGQISSEVPQNLSASRPQDRQFILSSKKLLLSDSGFYLCAWSLGALGLSTDTQYFGPGTRLTVL.

The chain recombines TRBV2 with TRBJ2-5, with 7 bases aligning to TRBD1. Trimming at V came to 4 bases and at J to 1 base, leaving 3 bases not matched to a gene. The CDR3 contains 14 residues. The germline V gene has CDR1 SNHLY and CDR2 FYNNEI. The chain's CDR3 is CASSVGTVQETQYF. CDR3 coding DNA: TGTGCCAGCAGTGTGGGGACAGTCCAAGAGACCCAGTACTTC.

CDR3 bases: TGTGCCAGCAGCTTAGGCGAGTCTCCTACGGGACAGCCCCAGCATTTT. It codes for CASSLGESPTGQPQHF. The chain joins TRBV11-2 to TRBJ1-5; D remains unclear. The V end lost 1 base, the J end lost 7 bases, and 17 bases lay between the germline ends. The V gene's germline CDR1 is SGHAT and CDR2 FQNNGV. This CDR3 spans 16 amino acids.

The chain uses TRBV7-9 and TRBJ2-7; 10 nucleotides agree with TRBD1. Germline V gene lookup returns CDR1 SEHNR and CDR2 FQNEAQ (reference sequence). The CDR3 totals 16 residues. Unmatched junction bases numbered 7, after V lost 5 bases and J lost 0 bases. CDR3 bases: TGTGCCAGCAGCATCTGGACAGGGGGTATCTCCTACGAGCAGTACTTC. Its protein is CASSIWTGGISYEQYF.

The V and J genes are TRBV28 and TRBJ1-2; no firm D call. This CDR3 is built from 11 residues. Germline loops: CDR1 MDHEN, CDR2 SYDVKM. The V end lost 5 bases, the J end lost 5 bases, and 6 bases lay between the germline ends. The CDR3 DNA reads TGTGCCAGCAGTAGGGAGTATGGCTACACCTTC. Its protein product is CASSREYGYTF.

The rearrangement links TRBV7-2 to TRBJ2-1; D may be TRBD2 (6 bases). Trimming shortened V by 6 bases and J by 12 bases, and 15 bases separated the two germline ends. The length of the CDR3 is 12 residues. CDR1 and CDR2 (germline): SGHTA, FQGNSA. CDR3 loop: CASRISGEMQFF. CDR3 nucleotides: TGTGCCAGCAGGATTTCGGGAGAGATGCAGTTCTTC.

The chain employs TRBV28 and TRBJ2-3; TRBD2 agrees at 12 bases. V lost 5 bases and J lost 0; bases outside the gene matches: 6. This CDR3 is 17 amino acids long. Germline V lookup: CDR1 MDHEN, CDR2 SYDVKM. In DNA form, the CDR3 reads TGTGCCAGCAGTCACCGGACTAGCGGGGAGAGCACAGATACGCAGTATTTT. Translation: CASSHRTSGESTDTQYF.

This chain joins TRBV2 and TRBJ2-7; D remains ambiguous. Per the germline V gene, CDR1 is SNHLY and CDR2 is FYNNEI. Deletions cut 4 bases from V and 1 base from J, with 2 bases between. CDR3 length: 11 amino acids. CDR3 sequence (DNA): TGTGCCAGCAGTGCGTCCTACGAGCAGTACTTC. Its protein is CASSASYEQYF.